The T cell receptor beta chain under discussion was sequenced for a study of human T cells and chemical hapten exposure. This clonotype was counted ten times or more. TCRdb reanalysed the RACE reads using MiXCR and keeps one entry per CDR3 protein. The profile shows a few hundred thousand distinct CDR3 sequences, 7.5% to 10% of them singletons. The sample's time point: pre-sensitization, week 0. Treatment denoted: therapeutic diphenylcyclopropenone sensitization with weekly scalp DPC. The length of the CDR3 is 15 residues. The germline V gene has CDR1 MDHEN and CDR2 SYDVKM. V gave up 5 bases and J gave up 7 bases, with 21 bases separating them.

The clonotype was recovered from a woman in her 40s with alopecia areata. Some clones in this sample may be carry-over from other donors' samples. V is TRBV28 and J is TRBJ2-7; TRBD1 might be the D (5 bases). This material consisted of whole blood, taken in connection with sensitization to the hapten diphenylcyclopropenone (DPC). The CDR3 bases are TGTGCCAGCAGTGAACAGGCTCGTCGGTTGGGGGAGCAGTACTTC. Translation: CASSEQARRLGEQYF.